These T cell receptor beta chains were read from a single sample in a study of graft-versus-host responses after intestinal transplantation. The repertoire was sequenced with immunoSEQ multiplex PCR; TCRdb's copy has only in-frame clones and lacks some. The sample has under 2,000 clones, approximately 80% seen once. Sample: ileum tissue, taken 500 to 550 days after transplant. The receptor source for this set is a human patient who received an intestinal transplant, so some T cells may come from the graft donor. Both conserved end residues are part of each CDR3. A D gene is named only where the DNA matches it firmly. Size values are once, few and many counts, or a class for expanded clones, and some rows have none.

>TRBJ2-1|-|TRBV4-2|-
CASSRALYNEQFF
TGTGCCAGCAGCCGGGCCCTCTACAATGAGCAGTTCTTC
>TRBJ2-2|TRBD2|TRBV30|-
CAWSVPLAANTGELFF
TGTGCCTGGAGCGTCCCACTAGCGGCGAACACCGGGGAGCTGTTTTTT
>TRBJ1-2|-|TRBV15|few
CATSTNRDTGYTF
TGTGCCACCAGCACAAACCGGGACACTGGCTACACCTTC
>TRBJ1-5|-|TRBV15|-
CATSTKSNQPQHF
TGTGCCACCAGCACAAAGAGCAATCAGCCCCAGCATTTT
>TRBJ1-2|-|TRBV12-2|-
CASRHHVTPRTYGYTF
TGTGCAAGTCGCCACCACGTGACTCCACGAACCTATGGCTACACCTTC
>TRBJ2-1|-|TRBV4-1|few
CASSQVISGPPYNEQFF
TGCGCCAGCAGCCAAGTTATATCGGGGCCCCCCTACAATGAGCAGTTCTTC
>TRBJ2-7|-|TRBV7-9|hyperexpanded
CASSPGWGSTYEQYF
TGTGCCAGCAGCCCCGGGTGGGGTTCCACGTACGAGCAGTACTTC
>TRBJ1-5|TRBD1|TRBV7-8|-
CASSPTVPSGQGGQPQHF
TGTGCCAGCAGCCCGACCGTACCTTCTGGACAGGGGGGTCAGCCCCAGCATTTT
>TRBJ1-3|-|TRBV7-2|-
CASSLGSSGNTIYF
TGTGCCAGCAGCTTAGGCTCCTCTGGAAACACCATATATTTT
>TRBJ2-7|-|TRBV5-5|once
CASSFSYEQYF
TGTGCCAGCAGCTTTAGTTACGAGCAGTACTTC
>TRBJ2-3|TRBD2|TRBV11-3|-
CASSVGGLAAGTDTQYF
TGTGCCAGCAGCGTCGGGGGACTAGCGGCGGGCACAGATACGCAGTATTTT
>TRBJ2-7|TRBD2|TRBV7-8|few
CASSRLADNEQYF
TGTGCCAGCAGCCGGCTAGCGGACAACGAGCAGTACTTC
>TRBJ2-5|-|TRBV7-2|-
CASSPVRDQYF
TGTGCCAGCAGCCCCGTCCGGGACCAGTACTTC
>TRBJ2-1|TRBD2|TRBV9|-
CASRTKGTSGTCEQFF
TGTGCCAGCAGGACAAAAGGGACTAGCGGGACTTGTGAGCAGTTCTTC